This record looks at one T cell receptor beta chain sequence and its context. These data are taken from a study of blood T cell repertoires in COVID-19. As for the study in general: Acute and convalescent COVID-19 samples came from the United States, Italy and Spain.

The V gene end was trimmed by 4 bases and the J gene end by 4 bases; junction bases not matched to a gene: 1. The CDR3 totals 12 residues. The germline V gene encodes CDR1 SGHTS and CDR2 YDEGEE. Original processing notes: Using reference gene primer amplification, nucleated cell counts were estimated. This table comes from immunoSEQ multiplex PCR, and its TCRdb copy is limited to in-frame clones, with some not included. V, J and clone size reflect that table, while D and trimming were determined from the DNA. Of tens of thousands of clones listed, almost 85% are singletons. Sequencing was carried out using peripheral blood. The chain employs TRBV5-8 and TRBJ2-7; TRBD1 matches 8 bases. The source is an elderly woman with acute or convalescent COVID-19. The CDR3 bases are TGTGCCAGCAGCAGGGACAGGTACGAGCAGTACTTC. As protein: CASSRDRYEQYF.